This passage covers 23 T cell receptor beta chains from one sample sequenced in a study of T cells after yellow fever vaccination. MiXCR was run by TCRdb on the 5' RACE reads, yielding one entry per CDR3 protein. The table includes about 550,000 distinct CDR3 sequences, approximately 21% detected once. The input for sequencing was PBMCs, taken 15 days after the yellow fever booster vaccination. The receptor set was obtained from a man in his thirties or forties who received the YFV17D yellow fever vaccine.

This chain uses TRBV7-2 with TRBJ2-5; D is perhaps TRBD2 (5 bases). V lost 6 bases and J 1 base, leaving 15 bases between the germline ends. Germline assignment: CDR1 SGHTA and CDR2 FQGNSA. The length of the CDR3 is 15 residues. The CDR3 loop is CASRPSRAPQETQYF. The DNA for the CDR3 is TGTGCCAGCAGACCCTCGAGGGCCCCCCAAGAGACCCAGTACTTC.

This clonotype was seen a handful of times. The rearrangement links TRBV29-1 to TRBJ2-1; 10 positions match TRBD2. V was pared by 7 bases and J by 5 bases, with 2 bases of the junction left unmatched. This CDR3 has 12 amino acids. Germline assignment: CDR1 SQVTM and CDR2 ANQGSEA. The CDR3 DNA reads as TGCAGCGGGACTAGCGGAAACAATGAGCAGTTCTTC. This encodes CSGTSGNNEQFF.

This rearrangement joins TRBV5-1 to TRBJ2-5; D is perhaps TRBD1 (7 bases). V lost 4 bases to trimming and J lost 5 bases, with 12 bases between them. CDR1 and CDR2 (germline): SGHRS, YFSETQ. The CDR3 is 13 residues long. CDR3 amino acids: CASSRGTEETQYF. In nucleotides, the CDR3 is TGCGCCAGCAGCCGCGGGACAGAGGAGACCCAGTACTTC.

This clonotype was seen only a few times. The J gene is TRBJ2-1, the V gene TRBV7-9; tentative D call: TRBD1 (6 bases). Between the trimmed V and J ends, which lost 6 bases and 10 bases, there was a span of 13 bases. The CDR3 is made up of 12 amino acids. CDR1 SEHNR and CDR2 FQNEAQ come from the germline V gene (reference sequence). CDR3 residues: CASRAGEGEQFF. The CDR3 coding sequence is TGTGCCAGCAGAGCAGGGGAAGGCGAGCAGTTCTTC. Filled out from reference TRBV7-9 and TRBJ2-1, the complete variable domain reads DTGVSQNPRHKITKRGQNVTFRCDPISEHNRLYWYRQTLGQGPEFLTYFQNEAQLEKSRLLSDRFSAERPKGSFSTLEIQRTEQGDSAMYLCASRAGEGEQFFGPGTRLTVL.

This clonotype was seen more than once but under ten times. The CDR3 DNA reads TGTGCCAGCAGCTTAGACTGGGACAGCACCTACGAGCAGTACTTC. Protein: CASSLDWDSTYEQYF. The V gene is TRBV7-9, the J gene TRBJ2-7, with 7 bases matching TRBD1. Germline loops: CDR1 SEHNR, CDR2 FQNEAQ (reference sequence). The junction had 5 bases not matched to a gene; V was cut back by 1 base and J by 2 bases. The CDR3 totals 15 residues.

The rearrangement links TRBV5-1 to TRBJ2-1; 13 bases agree with TRBD2. Looked up from germline, CDR1 is SGHRS and CDR2 is YFSETQ. J was trimmed by 5 bases and V by 4 bases; bases with no gene match: 6. This CDR3 spans 16 amino acids. The CDR3: CASSLGTSGNNNEQFF. CDR3 nucleotide sequence: TGCGCCAGCAGCCTGGGGACTAGCGGGAACAACAATGAGCAGTTCTTC.

This CDR3 is CASSLREVSYEQYF. The CDR3 DNA sequence: TGTGCCAGCAGCTTACGGGAGGTCTCCTACGAGCAGTACTTC. The chain recombines TRBV7-9 with TRBJ2-7; 7 bases align to TRBD2. With V trimmed by 2 bases and J by 0 bases, 1 base remained unmatched. The CDR3 runs to 14 residues. The V gene's germline CDR1 is SEHNR and CDR2 FQNEAQ (reference sequence).

This clonotype occurred many times. The chain joins TRBV5-1 to TRBJ2-2, with TRBD2 as a possible D gene (6 bases). V gave up 7 bases and J gave up 6 bases, with 13 bases separating them. CDR1 SGHRS and CDR2 YFSETQ come from the germline V gene. This CDR3 has 13 amino acids. The CDR3 here is CASSLEGSGELFF. The DNA of the CDR3 is TGCGCCAGCTCATTGGAGGGGTCCGGGGAGCTGTTTTTT.

V usage is TRBV7-2 and J usage is TRBJ1-6; no clear D. V shed 0 bases and J shed 7 bases, with 4 bases lying between them. The CDR3 runs to 13 residues. CDR1 and CDR2 from the germline V gene are SGHTA and FQGNSA. The CDR3 DNA reads as TGTGCCAGCAGCTTAGCGAGGAATTCACCCCTCCACTTT. This encodes CASSLARNSPLHF.

This clonotype occurred a few times. The DNA of the CDR3 is TGTGCCAGCAGCCCCGGGATGACGATACTAGCGGGGGTCTACGAGCAGTACTTC. This codes for CASSPGMTILAGVYEQYF. The rearrangement links TRBV4-2 to TRBJ2-7; 11 nucleotides line up with TRBD2. Germline V CDR1 and CDR2: LGHNA, YNFKEQ. V lost 4 bases and J lost 3; bases outside the gene matches: 14. This CDR3 has 18 residues.

This clonotype was recorded a few times. V is TRBV20-1 and J is TRBJ2-1, with TRBD1 as a possible D gene (5 bases). The ends were cut back, 4 bases at V and 5 bases at J, with 9 bases in the middle. Germline V gene data show CDR1 as DFQATT and CDR2 as SNEGSKA (reference sequence). This CDR3 contains 12 residues. CDR3 nucleotides: TGCAGTGCTAAGGGGTTCCACAATGAGCAGTTCTTC. Protein product: CSAKGFHNEQFF.

This chain connects TRBV5-5 to TRBJ2-7; 9 bases are shared with TRBD2. The ends lost 0 bases at V and 7 bases at J; junction bases unmatched: 11. Germline assignment: CDR1 SGHKS and CDR2 YYEKEE (reference sequence). The CDR3 is made up of 16 amino acids. DNA for the CDR3: TGTGCCAGCAGCTTGGCCCCGGCTAGCGGGACTCGGGAGCAGTACTTC. Translation gives CASSLAPASGTREQYF.

The chain has TRBV6-1 and TRBJ2-5, with 11 bases matching TRBD2. Germline CDR1 and CDR2: MNHNS and SASEGT. V lost 5 bases to trimming and J lost 0 bases; unmatched junction nucleotides: 11. There are 18 residues in the CDR3. CDR3 sequence reads: CASSKEGGLAVYQETQYF. The CDR3 DNA sequence: TGTGCCAGCAGTAAGGAGGGGGGACTAGCGGTTTACCAAGAGACCCAGTACTTC.

This clonotype was picked up a small number of times. The rearrangement joins TRBV25-1 to TRBJ1-2; TRBD1 aligns across 7 bases. Germline V lookup: CDR1 MGHDK, CDR2 SYGVNS. There are 15 residues in the CDR3. V lost 4 bases to trimming and J lost 3 bases; unmatched junction nucleotides: 8. The CDR3 DNA follows: TGTGCCAGCAGTGCTCGACAGGGTGAGGACTATGGCTACACCTTC. It is translated as CASSARQGEDYGYTF.

The V call is TRBV15, the J call TRBJ2-5; possible D gene TRBD2, 5 bases. The ends were cut back, 0 bases at V and 5 bases at J, with 16 bases in the middle. CDR3 length equals 16 residues. Germline V lookup: CDR1 LNHNV, CDR2 YYDKDF (reference sequence). The DNA of the CDR3 is TGTGCCACCAGCAGAGAAAAATCTCGATCTAGCGAGACCCAGTACTTC. Amino acid sequence: CATSREKSRSSETQYF. Variable domain in full (rest from reference TRBV15 and TRBJ2-5): DAMVIQNPRYQVTQFGKPVTLSCSQTLNHNVMYWYQQKSSQAPKLLFHYYDKDFNNEADTPDNFQSRRPNTSFCFLDIRSPGLGDTAMYLCATSREKSRSSETQYFGPGTRLLVL.

This clonotype was observed once. This chain joins TRBV3-1 and TRBJ2-3, with D unclear. This CDR3 contains 13 residues. The V end lost 2 bases, the J end lost 5 bases, and 8 bases lay between the germline ends. CDR1 and CDR2 (germline): LGHDT, YNNKEL (reference sequence). CDR3 in DNA: TGTGCCAGCAGCCAATCCCCACGAGATACGCAGTATTTT. Protein: CASSQSPRDTQYF.

This clonotype was seen a few times. V is TRBV3-1 and J is TRBJ2-1; D unresolved. The CDR3 consists of 12 residues. Germline assignment: CDR1 LGHDT and CDR2 YNNKEL (reference sequence). V shed 2 bases and J shed 10 bases, with 9 bases lying between them. This CDR3 is CASSQKNWEQFF. The DNA for the CDR3 is TGTGCCAGCAGCCAAAAAAACTGGGAGCAGTTCTTC.

This clonotype was observed a few times. The genes are TRBV7-3 and TRBJ2-2; either TRBD1 or TRBD2 may supply D (5 bases each). The germline V gene has CDR1 SGHTA and CDR2 FQGTGA. V dropped 5 bases and J dropped 3 bases, with 7 bases sitting between them. This CDR3 spans 13 amino acids. The DNA of the CDR3 is TGTGCCAGCAGCAGGGGACACACCGGGGAGCTGTTTTTT. Protein: CASSRGHTGELFF.

The DNA of the CDR3 is TGTGCCATCCCTACGTTGGAGGGAGGTACCGGGGAGCTGTTTTTT. This gives the protein CAIPTLEGGTGELFF. J is TRBJ2-2 and V is TRBV6-1, with D maybe TRBD2 (6 bases). Germline V gene sequence: CDR1 MNHNS, CDR2 SASEGT. Trimming removed 10 bases at V and 5 bases at J, with 20 bases between. The CDR3 is 15 amino acids.

This clonotype was counted between two and nine times. J is TRBJ2-7 and V is TRBV7-9; tentative D call: TRBD1 (5 bases). V was clipped by 6 bases and J by 2 bases, with 14 bases between them. Germline V lookup: CDR1 SEHNR, CDR2 FQNEAQ (reference sequence). This CDR3 has 14 residues. The CDR3 nucleotides are TGTGCCAGCAGTTCAGCCAGGGTGCCCTACGAGCAGTACTTC. Translated: CASSSARVPYEQYF. The entire variable domain, with the rest obtained from reference TRBV7-9 and TRBJ2-7, is as follows: DTGVSQNPRHKITKRGQNVTFRCDPISEHNRLYWYRQTLGQGPEFLTYFQNEAQLEKSRLLSDRFSAERPKGSFSTLEIQRTEQGDSAMYLCASSSARVPYEQYFGPGTRLTVT.

Only a few counts were recorded for this clonotype. The CDR3 nucleotides are TGTGCCAGCAGCTTCCGGTCCCGGACCTACGAGCAGTACTTC. Translating gives CASSFRSRTYEQYF. The chain couples TRBV7-8 to TRBJ2-7, with D unclear. Between the trimmed V and J ends, which lost 3 bases and 2 bases, there was a span of 11 bases. Germline V lookup: CDR1 SGHVS, CDR2 FQNEAQ. The CDR3 runs to 14 residues. The variable domain in full, with the rest retrieved from reference TRBV7-8 and TRBJ2-7, is GAGVSQSPRYKVAKRGQDVALRCDPISGHVSLFWYQQALGQGPEFLTYFQNEAQLDKSGLPSDRFFAERPEGSVSTLKIQRTQQEDSAVYLCASSFRSRTYEQYFGPGTRLTVT.

The rearrangement joins TRBV19 to TRBJ2-2; D not certain. Between the trimmed V and J ends, which lost 3 bases and 3 bases, there was a span of 8 bases. CDR3 size: 14 residues. Germline assignment: CDR1 LNHDA and CDR2 SQIVND (reference sequence). CDR3 coding DNA: TGTGCCAGTAGTATCGCTGGGGACACCGGGGAGCTGTTTTTT. The encoded protein is CASSIAGDTGELFF.

This clonotype was recorded once. The chain joins TRBV7-2 to TRBJ2-7; D could derive from TRBD1 or TRBD2 (5 bases each). CDR3 length: 14 amino acids. V was trimmed by 1 base and J by 7 bases, leaving 14 bases between them. The germline V gene has CDR1 SGHTA and CDR2 FQGNSA. CDR3 in amino acids: CASSLVEGTGEQYF. CDR3 sequence (DNA): TGTGCCAGCAGCTTAGTCGAAGGGACGGGGGAGCAGTACTTC.